The present TCR beta chain was sequenced within a study of CD8 T cells in ankylosing spondylitis. General study findings and limits: Seven to nine highly homologous variants formed a TCR beta motif that appeared characteristic of ankylosing spondylitis blood. Researchers reportedly found disease-linked clones significantly enriched in matched ankylosing spondylitis synovial fluid.

In germline, CDR1 is DFQATT, CDR2 SNEGSKA (reference sequence). The ends lost 3 bases at V and 8 bases at J; junction bases unmatched: 18. CDR3 length: 18 residues. From the 5' RACE reads, TCRdb called clonotypes with MiXCR, one entry per CDR3 protein. Here the sample spans under 400,000 distinct CDR3 sequences, around a tenth being singletons. This clonotype has a count of ten or more. As yet, its antigen is unknown. The sample consisted of blood, either unsorted or a sorted T cell fraction (not recorded which). V gene TRBV20-1 combines with J gene TRBJ2-1; the match to TRBD2 covers 11 bases. The sequence was collected from a female donor with ankylosing spondylitis or in good health (not recorded which). DNA for the CDR3: TGCAGTGCTAGGGATTTAACTAGCGGGAGCGCCAGGGTGTATGAGCAGTTCTTC. This sequence encodes CSARDLTSGSARVYEQFF.